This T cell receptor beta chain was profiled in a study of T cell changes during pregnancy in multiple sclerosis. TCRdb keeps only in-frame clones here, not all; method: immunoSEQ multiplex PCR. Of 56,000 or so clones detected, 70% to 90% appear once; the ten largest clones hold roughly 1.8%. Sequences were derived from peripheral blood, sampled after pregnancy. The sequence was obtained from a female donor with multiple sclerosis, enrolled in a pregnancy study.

CDR3 bases: TGTGCCAGTGGGGGGGACTCCTACGAGCAGTACTTC. It is translated as CASGGDSYEQYF. The genes are TRBV11-2 and TRBJ2-7; 7 nucleotides line up with TRBD2. Germline V lookup: CDR1 SGHAT, CDR2 FQNNGV. With V trimmed by 9 bases and J by 0 bases, 2 bases remained unmatched. This CDR3 has 12 amino acids.